The clone carrying this T cell receptor beta chain was recorded at least ten times. Germline V gene sequence: CDR1 KGHDR, CDR2 SFDVKD. The CDR3 covers 12 residues. Trimming took 3 bases from V and 6 from J, leaving 7 bases between them. The data are from a study of T cells in Graves' hyperthyroidism and ophthalmopathy. Using RNA transcripts as the source, TCR beta CDR3 regions were amplified. The TCR CDR3 was amplified in a first-round RT-PCR using the HTBI primer set. MiXCR was run by TCRdb on the multiplex PCR reads, yielding one entry per CDR3 protein. The sample comprises approximately 380,000 distinct CDR3 sequences, about a fifth of which are singletons, and 3.7% rests with the top ten.

J is TRBJ1-2 and V is TRBV24-1; D unresolved. The origin of this receptor is a woman between 18 and 30 years old with Graves' hyperthyroidism. Sequenced material: blood. The CDR3 here is CATSDPLDGYTF. For the CDR3, the DNA is TGTGCCACCAGTGATCCCCTTGATGGCTACACCTTC.